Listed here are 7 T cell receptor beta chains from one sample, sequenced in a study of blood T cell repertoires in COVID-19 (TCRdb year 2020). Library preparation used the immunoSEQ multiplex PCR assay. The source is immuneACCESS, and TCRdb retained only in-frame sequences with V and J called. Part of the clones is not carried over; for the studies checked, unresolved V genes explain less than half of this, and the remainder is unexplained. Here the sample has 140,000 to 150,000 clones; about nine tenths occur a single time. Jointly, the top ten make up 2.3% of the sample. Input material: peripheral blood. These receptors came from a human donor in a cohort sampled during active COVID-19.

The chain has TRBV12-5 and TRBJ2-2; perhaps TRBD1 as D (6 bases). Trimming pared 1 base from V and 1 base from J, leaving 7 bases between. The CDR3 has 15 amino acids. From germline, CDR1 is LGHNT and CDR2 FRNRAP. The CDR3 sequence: CASGLATGNTGELFF. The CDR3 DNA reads TGTGCTAGTGGTTTGGCGACAGGGAACACCGGGGAGCTGTTTTTT.

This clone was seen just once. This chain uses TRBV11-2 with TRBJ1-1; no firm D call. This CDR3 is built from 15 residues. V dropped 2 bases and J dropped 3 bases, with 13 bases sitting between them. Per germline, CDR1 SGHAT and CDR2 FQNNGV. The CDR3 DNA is TGTGCCAGCAGCTTATCCCGAGGCTGGGACACTGAAGCTTTCTTT. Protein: CASSLSRGWDTEAFF.

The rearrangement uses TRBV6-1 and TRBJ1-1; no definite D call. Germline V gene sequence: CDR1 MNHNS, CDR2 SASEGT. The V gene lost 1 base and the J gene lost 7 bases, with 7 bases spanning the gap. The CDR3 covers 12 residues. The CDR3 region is CASSEGRVEAFF. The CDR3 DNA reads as TGTGCCAGCAGTGAAGGCCGGGTTGAAGCTTTCTTT.

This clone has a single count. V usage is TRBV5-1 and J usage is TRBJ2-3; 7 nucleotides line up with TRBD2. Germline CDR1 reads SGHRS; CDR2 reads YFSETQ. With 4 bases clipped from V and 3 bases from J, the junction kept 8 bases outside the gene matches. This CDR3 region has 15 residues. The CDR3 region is CASSPGSGETDTQYF. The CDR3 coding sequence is TGCGCCAGCAGCCCAGGGAGCGGGGAGACAGATACGCAGTATTTT.

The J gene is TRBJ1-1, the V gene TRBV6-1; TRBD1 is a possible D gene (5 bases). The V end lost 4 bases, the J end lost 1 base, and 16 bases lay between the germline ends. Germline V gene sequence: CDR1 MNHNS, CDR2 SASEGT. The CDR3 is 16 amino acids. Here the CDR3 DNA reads TGTGCCAGCAGTGTCATCCCGGCGGGGGAGAACACTGAAGCTTTCTTT. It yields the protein CASSVIPAGENTEAFF.

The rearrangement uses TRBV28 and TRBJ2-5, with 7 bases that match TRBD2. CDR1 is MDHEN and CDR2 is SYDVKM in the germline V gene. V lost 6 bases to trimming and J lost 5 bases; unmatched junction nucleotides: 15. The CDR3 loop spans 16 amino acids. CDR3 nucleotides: TGTGCCAGCAGCACCCCGAGTGCTAGCGGTTTGGAGACCCAGTACTTC. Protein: CASSTPSASGLETQYF.

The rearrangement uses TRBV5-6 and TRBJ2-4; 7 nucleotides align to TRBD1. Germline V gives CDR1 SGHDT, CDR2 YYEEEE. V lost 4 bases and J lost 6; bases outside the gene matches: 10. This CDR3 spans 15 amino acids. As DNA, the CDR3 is TGTGCCAGCAGCGGGGACAGCCAAGGGATAAACATTCAGTACTTC. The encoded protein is CASSGDSQGINIQYF.